This record concerns one T cell receptor (beta chain) sequence. The target antigen is unknown. The data belong to a study of a mutant IDH1 vaccine in newly diagnosed glioma. Germline lookup yields CDR1 MNHEY and CDR2 SMNVEV (reference sequence). The V end lost 6 bases, the J end lost 5 bases, and 13 bases lay between the germline ends. The CDR3 consists of 14 residues. The time point: week 23, last vaccination. Every vaccination contained 300 ug of the mutant IDH1 20-mer peptide and was paired with topical imiquimod. TCRdb's copy holds only in-frame clones and misses some; the assay was immunoSEQ multiplex PCR. The profile shows tens of thousands of clones, approximately 76% of them singletons.

The sample consisted of PBMCs, taken from a glioma patient whose treatment included an IDH1 peptide vaccine. The clonotype comes from a man aged 45-60 years with glioma. The chain has TRBV27 and TRBJ2-2, with D perhaps assigned TRBD1 or TRBD2 (5 bases each). The chain's CDR3 is CASRTGTGTGELFF. The CDR3 bases are TGTGCCAGCAGGACCGGGACCGGAACCGGGGAGCTGTTTTTT.